This T cell receptor beta chain stems from a study of T cell responses to AZD1222 COVID-19 vaccine. Across the study: Second doses at about 4 or about 12 weeks were pooled.

This CDR3 is 16 amino acids long. CDR1 is KGHDR and CDR2 is SFDVKD in the germline V gene. The V segment lost 0 bases and the J segment 0 bases; nucleotides outside the gene matches: 1. Regarding this clone: Its antigen is undetermined.

Study findings and constraints: The donor group comprised mostly white British people and more females; the analysis possibly underestimated clonal diversity. Two doses of AZD1222 preceded a rise in Spike-specific TCR breadth and depth. It was only after the peak T cell response that any repertoires were sampled.

TCRdb keeps only in-frame clones here, not all; method: immunoSEQ multiplex PCR. The sample lists about 140,000 clones; 80% to 95% were seen once. The specimen was peripheral blood, collected on day 0 of AZD1222 vaccination. V is TRBV24-1 and J is TRBJ2-1; 7 nucleotides agree with TRBD2. This receptor was identified in an adult in good health. The DNA for the CDR3 is TGTGCCACCAGTGATTTGGGCGGGAGCTCCTACAATGAGCAGTTCTTC. This translates into CATSDLGGSSYNEQFF.